One and the same sample provided the 27 T cell receptor beta chains below, sequenced in a study of blood T cells in healthy people across ages. With a J-beta primer mix and a sample-barcoded 5' primer, a second PCR ran about 7 to 12 cycles. TCRdb processed the 5' RACE reads anew with MiXCR; each CDR3 protein has one entry. Of about 680,000 distinct CDR3 sequences in the sample, roughly 49% were seen once. The sample consisted of blood. These receptor sequences come from a woman aged 55-69 years in good health.

The chain couples TRBV29-1 to TRBJ2-3, with D unresolved. CDR1 is SQVTM, CDR2 ANQGSEA, per germline. V was trimmed by 6 bases and J by 8 bases, leaving 6 bases between them. The length of the CDR3 is 9 residues. CDR3 DNA: TGCAGCGTCGGTCCTACGCAGTATTTT. Translation gives CSVGPTQYF.

This chain joins TRBV14 and TRBJ2-1; D assignment may be TRBD1 or TRBD2 (6 bases each). The CDR3 extends over 15 amino acids. V lost 4 bases, J lost 8 bases, and 18 bases lay in between. CDR1 is SGHDN, CDR2 FVKESK, per germline. DNA for the CDR3: TGTGCCAGCAGCCCCCGGGGGCGGGGCATGCATGAGCAGTTCTTC. Translation: CASSPRGRGMHEQFF.

This clonotype was detected a few times. The chain links TRBV4-3 to TRBJ2-7; 7 bases agree with TRBD2. Germline V CDR1 and CDR2: LGHNA, YSLEER. V was clipped by 4 bases and J by 6 bases; unmatched bases: 12. CDR3 size: 15 residues. CDR3 DNA: TGCGCCAGCAGCCTACAGACTAGCCCGGACGGCGAGCAGTACTTC. Translation: CASSLQTSPDGEQYF.

CDR3 nucleotide sequence: TGTGCCAGCAGCCCTCGAGGGGGCTGGACTGAAGCTTTCTTT. Protein product: CASSPRGGWTEAFF. J is TRBJ1-1 and V is TRBV9; 7 nucleotides line up with TRBD1. Germline assignment: CDR1 SGDLS and CDR2 YYNGEE. The J segment lost 5 bases and the V segment lost 4 bases, leaving 8 bases of the junction unmatched. This CDR3 spans 14 amino acids.

The V gene is TRBV7-2, the J gene TRBJ2-3; 8 bases fit TRBD1. V lost 1 base to trimming and J lost 4 bases; unmatched junction nucleotides: 4. The CDR3 loop spans 15 amino acids. Germline CDR1 and CDR2: SGHTA and FQGNSA. CDR3 DNA: TGTGCCAGCAGCTTAGGTCCAGGGGGCGCAGATACGCAGTATTTT. Translating gives CASSLGPGGADTQYF.

This chain uses TRBV10-3 with TRBJ2-1; unclear D gene. The J call may be faulty, since TRBJ2-7 better matches the DNA end. Germline CDR1 is ENHRY and CDR2 is SYGVKD. CDR3 length: 13 residues. The CDR3 DNA follows: TGTGCCATCAGTGAGTACCAGAACAATGAGCAGTACTTC. Translating it yields CAISEYQNNEQYF.

V gene TRBV12-3 or TRBV12-4 combines with J gene TRBJ2-5; D perhaps matches TRBD2 (5 bases). CDR3 size: 15 residues. The V end lost 6 bases, the J end lost 4 bases, and 18 bases lay between the germline ends. CDR3 nucleotide sequence: TGTGCCAGCAGCACACTAACTAGTAACCGAGAGACCCAGTACTTC. The encoded protein is CASSTLTSNRETQYF.

The CDR3 DNA reads TGTGCCAGCAGCTGGGGACACAACAATGAGCAGTTCTTC. This codes for CASSWGHNNEQFF. The chain employs TRBV7-2 and TRBJ2-1, with a possible D match to TRBD1 (6 bases). V was shortened by 4 bases and J by 5 bases, with 9 bases between the two germline ends. The CDR3 contains 13 residues. CDR1 and CDR2 from the germline V gene are SGHTA and FQGNSA.

This sequence joins TRBV11-1 and TRBJ2-7; TRBD2 matches at 9 bases. CDR3 length: 16 amino acids. Germline V CDR1 and CDR2: SGHAT, FQDESV (reference sequence). After removal of 2 bases from V and 7 bases from J, the junction contained 12 bases not matched to a gene. The CDR3 DNA sequence: TGTGCCAGCAGCTTAAGGCGGGAGGGGGATTACAATGAGCAGTACTTC. Protein: CASSLRREGDYNEQYF.

The chain carries TRBV27 and TRBJ2-5; maybe TRBD2 (6 bases). Germline V gene data show CDR1 as MNHEY and CDR2 as SMNVEV (reference sequence). Trimming removed 5 bases from V and 11 bases from J, with 18 bases in between. The CDR3 contains 13 residues. The CDR3 sequence is CASSVGGRKQQYF. CDR3 nucleotides: TGTGCCAGCAGTGTAGGTGGGAGGAAGCAGCAGTACTTC.

This chain connects TRBV7-3 to TRBJ2-5; D not resolved. The J call could be wrong; TRBJ2-7 is a better fit for the DNA end. The length of the CDR3 is 14 residues. Germline V gene sequence: CDR1 SGHTA, CDR2 FQGTGA. CDR3 loop: CASSPRAGNNEQYF. The CDR3 bases are TGTGCCAGCAGCCCGCGCGCAGGAAACAACGAGCAGTACTTC.

Of note for this clonotype: A read error may be the cause here, since a much bigger clone is one base away. The V call is TRBV12-3 or TRBV12-4, the J call TRBJ2-1; D possibly corresponds to TRBD1 (6 bases). This CDR3 region has 13 residues. Trimming removed 5 bases from V and 8 bases from J, with 13 bases in between. In DNA, the CDR3 is TGTGCCAGCAGTGTAGGGTCAGGGGATGAGCAGTTCTTC. Translation: CASSVGSGDEQFF.

The V and J genes are TRBV7-3 and TRBJ2-1, with 12 nucleotides matching TRBD2. Per germline, CDR1 SGHTA and CDR2 FQGTGA. V shed 1 base and J 5 bases; nucleotides not matched to a gene: 6. There are 17 residues in the CDR3. The CDR3 loop reads CASSLMPSGRGHNEQFF. In DNA, the CDR3 is TGTGCCAGCAGCTTAATGCCTAGCGGGAGGGGACACAATGAGCAGTTCTTC.

In the case of this clonotype: The CDR3 ends on some other residue instead of the conserved phenylalanine or tryptophan, so this is likely a read error. No DNA is shown, since the ends of the CDR3 on it are uncertain; the CDR3 is the one TCRdb lists. The chain combines TRBV7-9 with TRBJ2-1; no DNA check was done on the table's D call, TRBD2. Including both end residues, the CDR3 is 15 amino acids long. Germline V gives CDR1 SEHNR, CDR2 FQNEAQ (reference sequence). CDR3 residues: CASSLGAGGPNEQFI.

This chain uses TRBV15 with TRBJ2-1; D unresolved. This CDR3 is built from 13 residues. CDR1 and CDR2 from the germline V gene are LNHNV and YYDKDF (reference sequence). Trimming shortened V by 4 bases and J by 9 bases, and 13 bases separated the two germline ends. CDR3 protein: CATSKGYGVEQFF. CDR3 DNA sequence: TGTGCCACCAGCAAAGGGTACGGCGTTGAGCAGTTCTTC.

This clonotype was picked up a small number of times. This rearrangement joins TRBV7-2 to TRBJ2-1; D gene ambiguous. This CDR3 has 14 amino acids. Germline V gene sequence: CDR1 SGHTA, CDR2 FQGNSA. V was cut by 2 bases and J by 10 bases, with 15 bases left in between. CDR3 residues: CASSLNILGWEQFF. CDR3 sequence (DNA): TGTGCCAGCAGCTTAAACATACTTGGGTGGGAGCAGTTCTTC.

The rearrangement joins TRBV7-3 to TRBJ2-5; D may be TRBD1 or TRBD2 (5 bases each). V was cut by 2 bases and J by 4 bases, with 14 bases left in between. From germline, CDR1 is SGHTA and CDR2 FQGTGA. This CDR3 has 15 amino acids. The CDR3 loop reads CASSLVPGPVETQYF. The CDR3 DNA follows: TGTGCCAGCAGCTTAGTTCCGGGACCTGTAGAGACCCAGTACTTC.

The chain couples TRBV29-1 to TRBJ1-4; D gene uncertain. The CDR3 consists of 11 residues. Trimming took 4 bases from V and 4 from J, leaving 4 bases between them. Germline V lookup: CDR1 SQVTM, CDR2 ANQGSEA. The CDR3 sequence: CSVASNEKLFF. CDR3 DNA: TGCAGCGTTGCGAGTAATGAAAAACTGTTTTTT.

The chain couples TRBV4-2 to TRBJ2-2; D is possibly TRBD1 (6 bases). Germline V lookup: CDR1 LGHNA, CDR2 YNFKEQ. The V gene lost 1 base and the J gene lost 0 bases, with 27 bases spanning the gap. CDR3 size: 22 residues. Here the CDR3 reads CASSQVGSPVDSKGTNTGELFF. In DNA form, the CDR3 reads TGTGCCAGCAGCCAAGTGGGGTCACCTGTGGACAGCAAGGGAACGAACACCGGGGAGCTGTTTTTT.

There are a few counts of this clonotype. This rearrangement joins TRBV4-1 to TRBJ1-2, with D maybe TRBD1 (5 bases). Germline values: CDR1 MGHRA, CDR2 YSYEKL. Trimming left V 3 bases short and J 8 bases short, with 16 bases between. The CDR3 spans 14 residues. CDR3 nucleotide sequence: TGCGCCAGCAGCCATGGGCCCAGGGCGGAAGGCTACACCTTC. Protein product: CASSHGPRAEGYTF.

This clonotype was found a few times. The V gene is TRBV24-1, the J gene TRBJ2-1; TRBD2 aligns across 7 bases. J lost 5 bases, V lost 1 base, and 4 bases had no gene match. The V gene's germline CDR1 is KGHDR and CDR2 SFDVKD. This CDR3 has 15 amino acids. CDR3 in amino acids: CATSDFAGGNNEQFF. CDR3 DNA sequence: TGTGCCACCAGTGATTTTGCCGGGGGGAACAATGAGCAGTTCTTC.

The chain is built from TRBV28 and TRBJ2-3; D is ambiguous. This CDR3 is built from 13 residues. Trimming left V 7 bases short and J 4 bases short, with 12 bases between. CDR1 and CDR2 from the germline V gene are MDHEN and SYDVKM. CDR3 DNA: TGTGCCAGCACCCGACGGCTTGCAGATACGCAGTATTTT. Its translation is CASTRRLADTQYF.

This clonotype was seen only once. V usage is TRBV20-1 and J usage is TRBJ1-1; D uncertain. CDR1 and CDR2 from the germline V gene are DFQATT and SNEGSKA (reference sequence). V was pared by 0 bases and J by 5 bases, with 7 bases between. CDR3 length: 12 amino acids. CDR3 in DNA: TGCAGTGCTAGAGATCTAGGGACTGAAGCTTTCTTT. The encoded protein is CSARDLGTEAFF.

A note on this clonotype: One junction end disagrees with the germline gene, perhaps due to a read error. The CDR3 loop is CASSLEGGNVLTF. DNA of the CDR3: TGCGCCAGCAGCTTGGAGGGGGGCAACGTCCTGACTTTC. The chain has TRBV5-1 and TRBJ2-6; D is possibly TRBD1 or TRBD2 (6 bases each). This CDR3 has 13 residues. Germline V gene lookup returns CDR1 SGHRS and CDR2 YFSETQ.

This clonotype has more than one count but fewer than ten. The gene calls are TRBV12-3 or TRBV12-4 and TRBJ2-3, with D tentatively TRBD1 (6 bases). There are 16 residues in the CDR3. V dropped 5 bases and J dropped 0 bases, with 15 bases sitting between them. CDR3: CASSPFGTFSTDTQYF. CDR3 nucleotide sequence: TGTGCCAGCAGTCCCTTCGGGACATTTAGCACAGATACGCAGTATTTT.

This clonotype turned up a few times. V usage is TRBV11-2 and J usage is TRBJ2-7; 7 nucleotides align to TRBD2. From germline, CDR1 is SGHAT and CDR2 FQNNGV. J gave up 1 base and V 5 bases, and 8 bases lay outside the gene matches. The CDR3 loop spans 15 amino acids. For the CDR3, the DNA is TGTGCCAGCAGCCCAGGGAGGGGCCTGTCCTACGAGCAGTACTTC. This codes for CASSPGRGLSYEQYF. Based on the CDR3 plus reference TRBV11-2 and TRBJ2-7, the full variable domain is EAGVAQSPRYKIIEKRQSVAFWCNPISGHATLYWYQQILGQGPKLLIQFQNNGVVDDSQLPKDRFSAERLKGVDSTLKIQPAKLEDSAVYLCASSPGRGLSYEQYFGPGTRLTVT.

About this clonotype itself: Germline and junction disagree at one end, which may indicate a read error. The J gene is TRBJ1-2, the V gene TRBV20-1; the D gene is possibly TRBD1 (5 bases). Germline assignment: CDR1 DFQATT and CDR2 SNEGSKA (reference sequence). The CDR3 is made up of 14 amino acids. For the CDR3, the DNA is TGCAGTGCTAGAGAGAGCCTGACAGTGGATGGCTGCACCTTC. Translating gives CSARESLTVDGCTF.